This T cell receptor (beta chain) appears in the sequencing data of a study of T-cell memory formation after mild COVID-19. At the level of the study: For the most part, TCR clusters were specific to one donor. The study, taken as a whole, reports: Clones that contracted from day 15 to 85 had balanced CD4/CD8; later expanders were CD4+ biased. Within pre-infection memory, some responding clones were found, suggesting cross-reactive memory joined. There was no confirmation that second-wave clones peaking on day 37 were SARS-CoV-2 specific.

The ends were cut back, 4 bases at V and 10 bases at J, with 13 bases in the middle. CDR1 is KGHDR, CDR2 SFDVKD, per germline. The CDR3 runs to 13 residues. About this clonotype itself: Its antigen is not known.

MiXCR was run by TCRdb on the 5' RACE reads, yielding one entry per CDR3 protein. The repertoire holds roughly 600,000 distinct CDR3 sequences, 15% to 20% seen once, with about 11% in the top ten. The chain employs TRBV24-1 and TRBJ2-1; D remains unclear. This receptor was taken from an adult woman who had mild COVID-19 (a few samples of this study predate the infection). Cell type and time point are not known. Sequenced material: PBMCs or a T cell subset sorted from them (not recorded which). The CDR3, as DNA: TGTGCCACCAGTGACGGTGAAGTAGGGGAGCAGTTCTTC. Its translation is CATSDGEVGEQFF.